This section outlines one TCR beta chain sequence together with its context. The sample is drawn from a study of CD8 T cells in Susac syndrome. The V end lost 4 bases, the J end lost 4 bases, and 26 bases lay between the germline ends. The CDR3 sequence is 18 residues long. In germline, CDR1 is MDHEN, CDR2 SYDVKM. An amount of RNA that ranged from roughly 0.45 to 1 ug was reverse transcribed with random hexamers. TCRdb processed the immunoSEQ multiplex PCR reads anew with MiXCR; each CDR3 protein has one entry. The data show more than 200,000 distinct CDR3 sequences, about 94% seen once. In blood CD8+ and CD4+ T cells, TCR beta underwent sequencing.

The V gene is TRBV28, the J gene TRBJ2-7; D tentatively fits TRBD1 or TRBD2 (5 bases each). The TCR originated in a human donor with Susac syndrome. The sequenced sample consisted of CD4+ T cells from PBMCs. The CDR3 protein is CASSSQGGGPNFGYEQYF. The CDR3 bases are TGTGCCAGCAGTTCCCAGGGCGGAGGTCCAAACTTTGGTTACGAGCAGTACTTC.